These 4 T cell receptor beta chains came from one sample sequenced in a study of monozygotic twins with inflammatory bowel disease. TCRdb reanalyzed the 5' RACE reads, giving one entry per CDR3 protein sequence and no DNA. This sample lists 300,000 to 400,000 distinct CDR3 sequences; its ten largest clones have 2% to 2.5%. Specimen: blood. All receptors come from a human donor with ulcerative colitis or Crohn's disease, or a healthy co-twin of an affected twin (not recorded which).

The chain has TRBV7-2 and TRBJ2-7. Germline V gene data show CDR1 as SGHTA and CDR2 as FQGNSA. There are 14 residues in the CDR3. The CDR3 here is CASSLEAGTYEQYF.

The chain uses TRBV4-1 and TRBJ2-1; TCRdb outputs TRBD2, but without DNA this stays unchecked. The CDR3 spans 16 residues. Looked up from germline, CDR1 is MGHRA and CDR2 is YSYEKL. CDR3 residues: CASSQELAGVPGEQFF.

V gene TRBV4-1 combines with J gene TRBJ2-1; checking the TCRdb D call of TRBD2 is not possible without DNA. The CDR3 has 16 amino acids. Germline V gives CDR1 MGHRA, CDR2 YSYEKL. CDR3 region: CASSLQLAGGPDEQFF.

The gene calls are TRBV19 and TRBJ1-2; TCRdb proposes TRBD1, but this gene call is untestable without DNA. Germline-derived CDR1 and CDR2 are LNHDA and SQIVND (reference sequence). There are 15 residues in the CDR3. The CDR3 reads CATMEGGGASYGYTF.